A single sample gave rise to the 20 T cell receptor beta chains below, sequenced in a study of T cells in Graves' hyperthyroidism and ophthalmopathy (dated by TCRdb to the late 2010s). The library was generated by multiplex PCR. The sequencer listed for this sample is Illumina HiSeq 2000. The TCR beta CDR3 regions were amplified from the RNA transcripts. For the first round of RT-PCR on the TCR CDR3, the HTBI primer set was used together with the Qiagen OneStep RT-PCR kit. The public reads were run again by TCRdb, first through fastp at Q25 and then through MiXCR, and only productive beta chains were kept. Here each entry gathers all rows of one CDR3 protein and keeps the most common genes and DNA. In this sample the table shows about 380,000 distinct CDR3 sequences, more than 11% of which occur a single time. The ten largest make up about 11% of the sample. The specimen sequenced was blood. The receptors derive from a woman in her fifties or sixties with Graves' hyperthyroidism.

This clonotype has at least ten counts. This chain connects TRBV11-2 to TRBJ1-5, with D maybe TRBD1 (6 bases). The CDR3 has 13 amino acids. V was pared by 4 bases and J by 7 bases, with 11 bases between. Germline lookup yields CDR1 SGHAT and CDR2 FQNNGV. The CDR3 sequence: CASSYRAEQPQHF. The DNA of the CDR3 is TGTGCCAGCAGCTACAGGGCGGAGCAGCCCCAGCATTTT.

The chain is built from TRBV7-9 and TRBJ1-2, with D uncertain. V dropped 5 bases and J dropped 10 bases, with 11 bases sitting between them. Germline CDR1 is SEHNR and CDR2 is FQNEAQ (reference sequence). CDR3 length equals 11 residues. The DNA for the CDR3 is TGTGCCAGCAGCGGCACTAGCGCCTACACCTTC. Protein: CASSGTSAYTF.

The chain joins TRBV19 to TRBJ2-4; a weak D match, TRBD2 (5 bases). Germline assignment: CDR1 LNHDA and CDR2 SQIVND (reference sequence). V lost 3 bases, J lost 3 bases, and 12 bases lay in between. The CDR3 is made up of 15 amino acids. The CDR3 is CASSIEGEVKNIQYF. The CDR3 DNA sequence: TGTGCCAGTAGTATTGAGGGAGAGGTCAAAAACATTCAGTACTTC.

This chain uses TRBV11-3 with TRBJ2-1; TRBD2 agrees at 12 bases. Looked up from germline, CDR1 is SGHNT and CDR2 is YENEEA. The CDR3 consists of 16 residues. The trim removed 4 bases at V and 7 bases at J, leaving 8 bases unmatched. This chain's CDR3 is CASSYLAGGGVNEQFF. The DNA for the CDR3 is TGTGCCAGCAGCTACCTAGCGGGGGGGGGTGTGAATGAGCAGTTCTTC.

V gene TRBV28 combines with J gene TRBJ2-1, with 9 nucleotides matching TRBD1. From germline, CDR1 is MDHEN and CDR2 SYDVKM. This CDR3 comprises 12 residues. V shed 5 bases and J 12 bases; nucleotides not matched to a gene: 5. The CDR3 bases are TGTGCCAGCAGTATACCGGGACAGGGGCAGTTCTTC. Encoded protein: CASSIPGQGQFF. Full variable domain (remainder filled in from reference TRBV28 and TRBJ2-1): DVKVTQSSRYLVKRTGEKVFLECVQDMDHENMFWYRQDPGLGLRLIYFSYDVKMKEKGDIPEGYSVSREKKERFSLILESASTNQTSMYLCASSIPGQGQFFGPGTRLTVL.

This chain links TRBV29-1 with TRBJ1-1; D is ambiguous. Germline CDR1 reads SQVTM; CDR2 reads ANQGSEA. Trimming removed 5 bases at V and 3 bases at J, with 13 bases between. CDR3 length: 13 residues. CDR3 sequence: CSVTKGGDTEAFF. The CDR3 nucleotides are TGCAGCGTTACGAAGGGTGGGGACACTGAAGCTTTCTTT.

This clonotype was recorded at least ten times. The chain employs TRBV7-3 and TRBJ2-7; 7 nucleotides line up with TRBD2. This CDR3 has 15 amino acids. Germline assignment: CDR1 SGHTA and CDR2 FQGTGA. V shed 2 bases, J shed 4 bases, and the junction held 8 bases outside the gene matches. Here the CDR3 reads CASSLFGGSRYEQYF. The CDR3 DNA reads TGTGCCAGCAGCTTATTCGGCGGGAGTAGGTACGAGCAGTACTTC.

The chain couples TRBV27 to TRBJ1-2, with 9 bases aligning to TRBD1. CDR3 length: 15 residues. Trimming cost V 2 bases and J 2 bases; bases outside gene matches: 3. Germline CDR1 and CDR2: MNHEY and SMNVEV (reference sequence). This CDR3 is CASSLRGTGNYGYTF. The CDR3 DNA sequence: TGTGCCAGCAGTTTACGGGGGACAGGGAACTATGGCTACACCTTC.

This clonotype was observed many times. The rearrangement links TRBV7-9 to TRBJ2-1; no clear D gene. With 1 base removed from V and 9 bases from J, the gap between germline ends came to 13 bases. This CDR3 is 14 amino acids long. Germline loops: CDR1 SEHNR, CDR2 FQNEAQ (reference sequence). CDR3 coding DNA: TGTGCCAGCAGCTTAGAGTTTGGTGTTCGTGAGCAGTTCTTC. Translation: CASSLEFGVREQFF.

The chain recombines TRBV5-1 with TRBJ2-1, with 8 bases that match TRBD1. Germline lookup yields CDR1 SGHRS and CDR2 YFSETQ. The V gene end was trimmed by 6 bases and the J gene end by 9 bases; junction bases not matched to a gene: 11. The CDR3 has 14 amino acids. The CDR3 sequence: CASNPGTGQTEQFF. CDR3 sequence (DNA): TGCGCCAGCAACCCCGGGACAGGCCAAACTGAGCAGTTCTTC.

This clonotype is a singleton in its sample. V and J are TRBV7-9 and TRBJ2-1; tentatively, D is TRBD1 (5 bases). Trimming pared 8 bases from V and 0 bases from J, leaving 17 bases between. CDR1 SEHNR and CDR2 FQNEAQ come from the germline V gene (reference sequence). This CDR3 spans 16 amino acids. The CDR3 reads CASGPRTHSSYNEQFF. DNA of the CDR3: TGTGCCAGCGGCCCGAGGACACACAGCTCCTACAATGAGCAGTTCTTC.

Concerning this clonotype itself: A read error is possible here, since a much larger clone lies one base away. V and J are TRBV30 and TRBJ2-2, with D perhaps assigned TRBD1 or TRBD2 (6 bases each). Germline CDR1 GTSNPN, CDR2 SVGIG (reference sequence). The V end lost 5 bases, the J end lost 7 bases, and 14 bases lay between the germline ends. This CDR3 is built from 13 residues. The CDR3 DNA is TGTGCCTGGTGTCGGGGGCGCAACGGGGAGCTGTTTTTT. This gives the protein CAWCRGRNGELFF.

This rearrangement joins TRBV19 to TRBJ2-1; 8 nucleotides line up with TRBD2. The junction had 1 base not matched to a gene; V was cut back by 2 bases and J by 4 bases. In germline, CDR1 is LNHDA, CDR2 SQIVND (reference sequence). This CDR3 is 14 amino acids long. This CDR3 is CASSITSGYNEQFF. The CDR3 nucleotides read TGTGCCAGTAGTATAACTAGCGGTTACAATGAGCAGTTCTTC.

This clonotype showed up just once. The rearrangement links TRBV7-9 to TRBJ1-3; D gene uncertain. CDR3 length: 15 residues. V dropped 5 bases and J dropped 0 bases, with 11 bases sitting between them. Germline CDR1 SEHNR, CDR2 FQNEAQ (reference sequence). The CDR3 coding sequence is TGTGCCAGCAGCCCCCGGGAGGCCTCTGGAAACACCATATATTTT. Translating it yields CASSPREASGNTIYF.

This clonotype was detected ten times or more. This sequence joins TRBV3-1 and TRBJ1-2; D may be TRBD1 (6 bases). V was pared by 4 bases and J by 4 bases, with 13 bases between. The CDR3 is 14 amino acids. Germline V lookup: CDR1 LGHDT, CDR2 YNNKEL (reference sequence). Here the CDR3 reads CASSRGRQVYGYTF. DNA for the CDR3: TGTGCCAGCAGCCGAGGGAGACAGGTCTATGGCTACACCTTC.

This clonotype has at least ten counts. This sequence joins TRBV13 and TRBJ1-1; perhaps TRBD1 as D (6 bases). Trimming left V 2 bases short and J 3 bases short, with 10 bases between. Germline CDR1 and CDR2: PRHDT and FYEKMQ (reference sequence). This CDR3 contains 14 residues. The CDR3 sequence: CASSLSGADTEAFF. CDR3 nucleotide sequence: TGTGCCAGCAGCTTATCGGGGGCCGACACTGAAGCTTTCTTT.

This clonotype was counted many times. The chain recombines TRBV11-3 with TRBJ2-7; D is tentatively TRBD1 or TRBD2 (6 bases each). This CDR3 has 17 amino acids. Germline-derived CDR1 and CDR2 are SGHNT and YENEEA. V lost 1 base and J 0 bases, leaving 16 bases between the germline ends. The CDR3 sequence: CASSLGGGTPSSYEQYF. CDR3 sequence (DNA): TGTGCCAGCAGCTTAGGAGGGGGGACCCCAAGCTCCTACGAGCAGTACTTC. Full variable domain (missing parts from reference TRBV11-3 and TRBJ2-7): EAGVVQSPRYKIIEKKQPVAFWCNPISGHNTLYWYLQNLGQGPELLIRYENEEAVDDSQLPKDRFSAERLKGVDSTLKIQPAELGDSAVYLCASSLGGGTPSSYEQYFGPGTRLTVT.

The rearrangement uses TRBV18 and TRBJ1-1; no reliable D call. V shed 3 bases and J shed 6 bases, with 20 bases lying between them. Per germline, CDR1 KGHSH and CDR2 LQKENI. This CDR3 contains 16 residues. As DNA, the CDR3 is TGTGCCAGCTCACCCTCCGGACGGGTCGGGTACGCTGAAGCTTTCTTT. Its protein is CASSPSGRVGYAEAFF.

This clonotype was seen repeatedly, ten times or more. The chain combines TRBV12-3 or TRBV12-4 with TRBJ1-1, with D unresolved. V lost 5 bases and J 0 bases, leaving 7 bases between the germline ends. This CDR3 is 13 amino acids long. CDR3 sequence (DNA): TGTGCCAGCAGTCCACTCGTGAACACTGAAGCTTTCTTT. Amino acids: CASSPLVNTEAFF.

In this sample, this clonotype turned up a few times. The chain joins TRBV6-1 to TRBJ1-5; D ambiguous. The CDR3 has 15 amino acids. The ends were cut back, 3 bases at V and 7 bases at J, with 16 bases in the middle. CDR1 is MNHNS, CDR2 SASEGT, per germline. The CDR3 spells CASSDSLGGRQPQHF. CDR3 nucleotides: TGTGCCAGCAGTGACAGCCTTGGAGGTCGACAGCCCCAGCATTTT.